Given below is one T cell receptor beta chain in context. Its specificity is unknown. Germline values: CDR1 MNHEY, CDR2 SMNVEV (reference sequence). The CDR3 spans 16 residues. Trimming cost V 3 bases and J 2 bases, with 15 bases left between them. These data come from a study of beta chain features in type 1 diabetes. General study points: Shortening of TCRB CDR3s, moderate but significant, appeared in all four CD4+ subsets of Type 1 diabetes patients.

Reverse transcribing all isolated RNA meant expressed TCRB transcripts were sequenced. The data were produced by immunoSEQ multiplex PCR, yet TCRdb's version contains in-frame clones alone and is incomplete. The table has 350,000 to 450,000 clones, more than 11% seen once. Sorting based on CD45RO/CCR7/CD25/CD127/CD95/CD27 separated CD4+ naive, central memory, regulatory and stem cell-like memory cells. The V gene is TRBV27, the J gene TRBJ2-3, with D unresolved. Sequencing input: naive CD4+ T cells from blood. This clonotype was sampled from a man aged 25-45 years in good health. The CDR3 coding sequence is TGTGCCAGCAGTTTCGGGCAGTTTGTAGCCACAGATACGCAGTATTTT. This sequence encodes CASSFGQFVATDTQYF.